This T cell receptor beta chain was sequenced in a study of blood T cells in healthy people across ages. Study outcomes and limitations: Long-lived and aged donors differed, with more naive CD4+ cells and higher diversity in the long-lived. Strong correlation was found linking TCR beta diversity to naive T cell percentage. PBMCs went unsorted, and a conclusive naive versus antigen-experienced comparison was therefore prevented.

The CDR3 loop spans 17 amino acids. Germline V gene data show CDR1 as LGHNA and CDR2 as YNFKEQ. The V end lost 1 base, the J end lost 0 bases, and 14 bases lay between the germline ends. As regards this clonotype: What it binds is not known.

Combining a sample-barcoded 5' primer with a J-beta primer mix, a second PCR ran for roughly 7 to 12 cycles. A 12-random-nucleotide template-switch adaptor tagged each cDNA molecule. From the 5' RACE reads, TCRdb called clonotypes with MiXCR, one entry per CDR3 protein. The repertoire holds approximately 2,000,000 distinct CDR3 sequences, about two fifths seen once, with roughly 23% in the top ten. This sequence was found in a human donor in good health. Source material: blood. The chain combines TRBV4-2 with TRBJ2-3, with a possible D match to TRBD2 (6 bases). In DNA form, the CDR3 reads TGTGCCAGCAGCCAAGTTCCGACTAGAGGTAGCACAGATACGCAGTATTTT. Translating gives CASSQVPTRGSTDTQYF.